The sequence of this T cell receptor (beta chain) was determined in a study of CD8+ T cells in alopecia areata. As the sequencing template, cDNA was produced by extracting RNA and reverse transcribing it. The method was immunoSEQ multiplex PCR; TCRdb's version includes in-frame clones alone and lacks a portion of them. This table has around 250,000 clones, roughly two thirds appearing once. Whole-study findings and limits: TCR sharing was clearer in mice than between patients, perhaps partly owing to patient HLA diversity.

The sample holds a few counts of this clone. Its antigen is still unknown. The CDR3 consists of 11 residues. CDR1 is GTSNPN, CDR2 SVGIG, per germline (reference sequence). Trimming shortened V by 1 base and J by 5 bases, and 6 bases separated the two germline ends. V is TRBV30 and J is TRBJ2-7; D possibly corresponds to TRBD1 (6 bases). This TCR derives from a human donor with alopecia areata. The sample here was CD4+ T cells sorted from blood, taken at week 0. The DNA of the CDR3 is TGTGCCTGGAGTGGACAGGACGAGCAGTACTTC. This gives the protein CAWSGQDEQYF.